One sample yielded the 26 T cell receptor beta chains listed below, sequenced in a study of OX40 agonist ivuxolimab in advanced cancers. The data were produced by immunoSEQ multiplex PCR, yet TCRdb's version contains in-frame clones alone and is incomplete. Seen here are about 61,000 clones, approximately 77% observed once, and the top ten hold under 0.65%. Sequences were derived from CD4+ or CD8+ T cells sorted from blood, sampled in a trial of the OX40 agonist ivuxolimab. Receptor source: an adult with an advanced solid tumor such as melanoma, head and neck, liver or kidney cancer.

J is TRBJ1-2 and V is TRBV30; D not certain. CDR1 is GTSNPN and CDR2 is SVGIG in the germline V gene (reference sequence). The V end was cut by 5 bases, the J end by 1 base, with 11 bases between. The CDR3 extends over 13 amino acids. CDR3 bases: TGTGCCTGGGCTCAGAATGATAACTATGGCTACACCTTC. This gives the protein CAWAQNDNYGYTF.

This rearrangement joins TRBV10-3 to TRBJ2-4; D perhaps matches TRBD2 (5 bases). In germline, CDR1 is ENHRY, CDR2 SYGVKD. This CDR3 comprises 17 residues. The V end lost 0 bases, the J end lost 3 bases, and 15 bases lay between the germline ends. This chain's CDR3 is CAISESTVGVVKNIQYF. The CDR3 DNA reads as TGTGCCATCAGTGAGTCCACAGTGGGAGTTGTCAAAAACATTCAGTACTTC.

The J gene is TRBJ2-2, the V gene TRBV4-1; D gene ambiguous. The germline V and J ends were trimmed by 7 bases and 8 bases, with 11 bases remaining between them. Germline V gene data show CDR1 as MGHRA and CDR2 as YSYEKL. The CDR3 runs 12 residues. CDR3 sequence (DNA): TGCGCCAGCAATCCCCCTACTGGGGAGCTGTTTTTT. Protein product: CASNPPTGELFF.

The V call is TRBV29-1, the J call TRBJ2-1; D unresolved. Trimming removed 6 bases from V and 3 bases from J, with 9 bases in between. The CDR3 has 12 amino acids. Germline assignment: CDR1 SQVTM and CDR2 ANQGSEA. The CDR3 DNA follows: TGCAGCGTCCGTCCAGGCTACAATGAGCAGTTCTTC. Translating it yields CSVRPGYNEQFF.

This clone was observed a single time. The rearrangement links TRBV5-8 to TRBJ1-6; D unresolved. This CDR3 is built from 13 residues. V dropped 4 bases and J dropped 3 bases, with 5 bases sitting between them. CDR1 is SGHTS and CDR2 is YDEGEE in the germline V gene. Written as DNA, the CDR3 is TGTGCCAGCAGCCGGGACTATAATTCACCCCTCCACTTT. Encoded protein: CASSRDYNSPLHF.

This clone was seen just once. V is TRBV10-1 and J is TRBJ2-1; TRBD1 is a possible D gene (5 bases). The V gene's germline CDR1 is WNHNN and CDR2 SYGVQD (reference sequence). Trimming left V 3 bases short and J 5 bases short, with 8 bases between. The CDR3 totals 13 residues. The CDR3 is CASSERQNNEQFF. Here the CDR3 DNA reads TGCGCCAGCAGTGAAAGACAGAACAATGAGCAGTTCTTC.

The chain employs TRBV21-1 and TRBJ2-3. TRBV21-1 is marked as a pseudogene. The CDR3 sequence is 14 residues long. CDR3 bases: TGTGCCAGCGTCTCAGAAGGGCACACAGATACGCAGTATTTT. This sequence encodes CASVSEGHTDTQYF.

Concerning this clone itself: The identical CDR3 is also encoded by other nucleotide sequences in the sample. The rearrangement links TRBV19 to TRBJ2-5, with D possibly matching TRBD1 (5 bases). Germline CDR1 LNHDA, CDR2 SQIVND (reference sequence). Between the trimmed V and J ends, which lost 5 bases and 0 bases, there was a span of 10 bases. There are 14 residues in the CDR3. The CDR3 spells CASSPRQNQETQYF. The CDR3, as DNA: TGTGCCAGTAGTCCCAGACAGAACCAAGAGACCCAGTACTTC.

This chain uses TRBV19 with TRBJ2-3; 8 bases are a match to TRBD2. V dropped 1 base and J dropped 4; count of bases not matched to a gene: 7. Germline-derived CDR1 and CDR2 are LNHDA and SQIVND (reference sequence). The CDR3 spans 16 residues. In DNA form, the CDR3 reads TGTGCCAGTAGTATAGTTCCCGGGGGGGAGGCAGATACGCAGTATTTT. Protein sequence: CASSIVPGGEADTQYF.

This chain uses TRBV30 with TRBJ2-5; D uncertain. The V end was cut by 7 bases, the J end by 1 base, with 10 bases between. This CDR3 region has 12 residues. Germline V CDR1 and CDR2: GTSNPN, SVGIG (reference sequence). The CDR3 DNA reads TGTGCCTCGGATGTGGGCCAAGAGACCCAGTACTTC. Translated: CASDVGQETQYF.

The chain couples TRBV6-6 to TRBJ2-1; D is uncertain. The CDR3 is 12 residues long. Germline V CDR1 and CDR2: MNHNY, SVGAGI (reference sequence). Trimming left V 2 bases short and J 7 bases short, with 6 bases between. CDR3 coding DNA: TGTGCCAGCAGTTACCCTGAGAATGAGCAGTTCTTC. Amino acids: CASSYPENEQFF.

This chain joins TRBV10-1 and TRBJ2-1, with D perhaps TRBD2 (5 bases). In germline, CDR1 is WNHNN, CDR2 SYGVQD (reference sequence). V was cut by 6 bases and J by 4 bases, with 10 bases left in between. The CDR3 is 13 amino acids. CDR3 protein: CASREVRYNEQFF. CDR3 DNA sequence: TGCGCCAGCAGGGAGGTCCGGTACAATGAGCAGTTCTTC.

In nucleotides, the CDR3 is TGTGCCAGCAGTACCACAGGGGGCAAAGCTTTCTTT. Translation: CASSTTGGKAFF. The chain links TRBV5-5 to TRBJ1-1, with TRBD1 identical over 9 bases. Germline V gene lookup returns CDR1 SGHKS and CDR2 YYEKEE (reference sequence). V lost 5 bases to trimming and J lost 9 bases; unmatched junction nucleotides: 5. CDR3 length: 12 amino acids.

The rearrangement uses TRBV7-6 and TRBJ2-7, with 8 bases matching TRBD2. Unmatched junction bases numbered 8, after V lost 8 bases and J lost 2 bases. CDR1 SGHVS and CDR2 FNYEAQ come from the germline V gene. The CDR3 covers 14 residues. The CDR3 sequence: CASSYLAGTYEQYF. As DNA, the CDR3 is TGTGCCAGCTCATACCTAGCGGGCACCTACGAGCAGTACTTC. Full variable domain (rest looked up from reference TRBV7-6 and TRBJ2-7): GAGVSQSPRYKVTKRGQDVALRCDPISGHVSLYWYRQALGQGPEFLTYFNYEAQQDKSGLPNDRFSAERPEGSISTLTIQRTEQRDSAMYRCASSYLAGTYEQYFGPGTRLTVT.

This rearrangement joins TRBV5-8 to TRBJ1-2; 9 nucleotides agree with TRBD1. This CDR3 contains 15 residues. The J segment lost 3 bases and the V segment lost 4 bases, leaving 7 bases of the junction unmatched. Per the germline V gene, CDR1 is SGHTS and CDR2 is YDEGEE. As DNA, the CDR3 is TGTGCCAGCAGCATTCCCCGGGACAGGGACTATGGCTACACCTTC. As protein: CASSIPRDRDYGYTF.

The CDR3 region is CASSYDRENTEAFF. In nucleotides, the CDR3 is TGTGCCAGCAGTTACGACAGGGAAAACACTGAAGCTTTCTTT. The chain has TRBV6-5 and TRBJ1-1; 7 bases line up with TRBD1. Losses at the gene ends were 2 bases for V and 2 bases for J; bases not matched to a gene: 2. This CDR3 has 14 residues. Germline CDR1 reads MNHEY; CDR2 reads SVGAGI.

The chain's CDR3 is CASSAEVSSGNTIYF. The CDR3 DNA sequence: TGTGCCAGCAGTGCGGAAGTGAGCTCTGGAAACACCATATATTTT. The V and J genes are TRBV2 and TRBJ1-3; D gene ambiguous. CDR1 is SNHLY, CDR2 FYNNEI, per germline. V lost 4 bases to trimming and J lost 0 bases, with 10 bases between them. The CDR3 runs to 15 residues.

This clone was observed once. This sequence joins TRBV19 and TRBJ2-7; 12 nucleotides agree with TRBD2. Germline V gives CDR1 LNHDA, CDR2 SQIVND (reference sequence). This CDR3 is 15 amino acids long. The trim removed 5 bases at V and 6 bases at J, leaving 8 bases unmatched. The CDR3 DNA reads TGTGCCAGTAGTGTGTCTAGCGGGAGGGCCACCGAGCAGTACTTC. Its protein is CASSVSSGRATEQYF.

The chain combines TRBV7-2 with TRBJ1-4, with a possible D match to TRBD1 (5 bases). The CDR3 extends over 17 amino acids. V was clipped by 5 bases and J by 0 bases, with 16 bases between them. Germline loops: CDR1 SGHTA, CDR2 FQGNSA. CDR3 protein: CASSVGWRGSTNEKLFF. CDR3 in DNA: TGTGCCAGCAGCGTAGGGTGGAGGGGATCAACTAATGAAAAACTGTTTTTT.

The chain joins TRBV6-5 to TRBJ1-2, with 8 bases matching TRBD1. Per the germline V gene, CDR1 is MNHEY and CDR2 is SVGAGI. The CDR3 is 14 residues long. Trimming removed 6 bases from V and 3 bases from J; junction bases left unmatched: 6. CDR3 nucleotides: TGTGCCAGCAGACCGGACAGGGAGGACTATGGCTACACCTTC. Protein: CASRPDREDYGYTF.

The CDR3 here is CASSQVTGLAGESYEQYF. CDR3 nucleotide sequence: TGCGCCAGCAGCCAAGTGACCGGACTAGCGGGAGAGTCCTACGAGCAGTACTTC. The chain uses TRBV4-1 and TRBJ2-7, with 13 bases that match TRBD2. Germline values: CDR1 MGHRA, CDR2 YSYEKL. Trimming cost V 1 base and J 1 base; bases outside gene matches: 7. The CDR3 has 18 amino acids.

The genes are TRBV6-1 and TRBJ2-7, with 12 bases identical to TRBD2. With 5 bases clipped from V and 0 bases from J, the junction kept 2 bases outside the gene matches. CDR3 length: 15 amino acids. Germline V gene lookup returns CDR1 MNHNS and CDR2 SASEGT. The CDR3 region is CASSKTSGSSYEQYF. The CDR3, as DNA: TGTGCCAGCAGTAAGACTAGCGGGAGCTCCTACGAGCAGTACTTC.

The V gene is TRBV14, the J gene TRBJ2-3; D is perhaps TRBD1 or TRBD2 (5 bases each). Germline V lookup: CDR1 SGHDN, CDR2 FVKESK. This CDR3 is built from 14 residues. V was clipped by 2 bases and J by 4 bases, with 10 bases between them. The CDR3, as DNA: TGTGCCAGCAGCCAAAGGGACCCGGCAGATACGCAGTATTTT. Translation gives CASSQRDPADTQYF.

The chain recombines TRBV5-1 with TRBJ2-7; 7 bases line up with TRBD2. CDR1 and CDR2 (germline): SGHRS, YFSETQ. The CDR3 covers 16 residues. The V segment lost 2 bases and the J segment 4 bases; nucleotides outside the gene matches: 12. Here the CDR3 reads CASSLLTGGSSYEQYF. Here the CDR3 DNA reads TGCGCCAGCAGCTTATTAACGGGAGGCAGCTCGTACGAGCAGTACTTC.

CDR3 sequence (DNA): TGTGCCAGCAGCCCGGGGACGGACCACTATGGCTACACCTTC. Protein sequence: CASSPGTDHYGYTF. The chain carries TRBV7-9 and TRBJ1-2, with a possible D match to TRBD1 (5 bases). Germline CDR1 and CDR2: SEHNR and FQNEAQ (reference sequence). CDR3 size: 14 residues. V lost 5 bases and J 3 bases, leaving 13 bases between the germline ends.

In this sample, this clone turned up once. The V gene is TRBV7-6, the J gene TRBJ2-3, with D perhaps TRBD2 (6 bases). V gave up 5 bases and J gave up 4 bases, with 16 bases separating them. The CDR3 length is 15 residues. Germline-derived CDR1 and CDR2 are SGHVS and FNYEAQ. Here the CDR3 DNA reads TGTGCCAGCAGCGAGGGCGGGGAAGTGGCAGATACGCAGTATTTT. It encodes CASSEGGEVADTQYF.